The present entry profiles one T cell receptor (beta chain) with its context. Sequencing was performed with immunoSEQ multiplex PCR; in TCRdb, only in-frame clones are kept and a portion is missing. The sample consists of approximately 150,000 clones, around 83% of them appearing once. This sample is drawn from a study of blood T cell repertoires in COVID-19. Overall study context: There were acute and convalescent COVID-19 samples, and they came from the United States, Italy and Spain.

V trimming: 6 bases; J trimming: 2 bases; junction bases outside the gene matches: 11. The germline V gene encodes CDR1 SNHLY and CDR2 FYNNEI. The CDR3 is made up of 16 amino acids. Sequences were obtained from peripheral blood. The sequence came from a woman in her 70s who had recovered from COVID-19. This chain uses TRBV2 with TRBJ2-3; 7 nucleotides line up with TRBD2. The CDR3 spells CASSPISGGPTDTQYF. CDR3 bases: TGTGCCAGCAGCCCTATATCGGGAGGCCCCACAGATACGCAGTATTTT. The full variable domain, rest sourced from reference TRBV2 and TRBJ2-3, is EPEVTQTPSHQVTQMGQEVILRCVPISNHLYFYWYRQILGQKVEFLVSFYNNEISEKSEIFDDQFSVERPDGSNFTLKIRSTKLEDSAMYFCASSPISGGPTDTQYFGPGTRLTVL.